The present entry profiles one T cell receptor beta chain with its context. Looked up from germline, CDR1 is SGDLS and CDR2 is YYNGEE. CDR3 length: 15 residues. V was trimmed by 0 bases and J by 0 bases, leaving 10 bases between them. The sample belongs to a study of blood T cell repertoires in COVID-19. The protocol was immunoSEQ multiplex PCR, while the TCRdb copy is restricted to in-frame clones and leaves out a portion. The data show 100,000 to 150,000 clones, approximately 83% seen once. V is TRBV9 and J is TRBJ2-7, with D perhaps matching TRBD2 (5 bases). The origin of this receptor is a man aged 35-49 years with active or convalescent COVID-19. Sequenced sample: peripheral blood. CDR3: CASSVDLATSYEQYF. DNA for the CDR3: TGTGCCAGCAGCGTAGACTTAGCGACCTCCTACGAGCAGTACTTC.